Following are 10 T cell receptor beta chains from one sample sequenced in a study of CD8 T cells in ankylosing spondylitis. Study conclusions and caveats: Several highly homologous variants made up a TCR beta motif, and this motif appeared characteristic of ankylosing spondylitis blood.

No antigens are known for them. MiXCR, run by TCRdb on the 5' RACE reads, gives a single entry per CDR3 protein. This table holds fewer than 550,000 distinct CDR3 sequences, over 4% found once. What was sequenced was blood, either unsorted or a sorted T cell fraction (not recorded which). All receptors derive from a male donor with ankylosing spondylitis.

This clonotype was recorded many times. As DNA, the CDR3 is TGTGCCAGCAGTTTATCTGGGGCGAGGAACGAGCAGTACTTC. As protein: CASSLSGARNEQYF. The chain carries TRBV27 and TRBJ2-7, with D tentatively TRBD1 (5 bases). Germline V gene data show CDR1 as MNHEY and CDR2 as SMNVEV (reference sequence). The V end was cut by 0 bases, the J end by 5 bases, with 11 bases between. The CDR3 extends over 14 amino acids.

This clonotype was observed at least ten times. This chain connects TRBV7-2 to TRBJ1-2; D is undetermined. This CDR3 has 13 amino acids. The germline gives CDR1 SGHTA, CDR2 FQGNSA. V lost 5 bases to trimming and J lost 8 bases, with 15 bases between them. The CDR3 nucleotides read TGTGCCAGCAGCGGGATTTCTAAAGGAGGCTACACCTTC. Its protein is CASSGISKGGYTF.

In this sample, this clonotype turned up many times. V gene TRBV10-3 combines with J gene TRBJ2-3; perhaps TRBD2 as D (6 bases). Germline loops: CDR1 ENHRY, CDR2 SYGVKD. CDR3 length: 12 residues. Trimming took off 9 bases at V and 2 bases at J, with 9 bases between the two ends. The CDR3 DNA follows: TGTGCCATAGGACTACCCACAGATACGCAGTATTTT. As protein: CAIGLPTDTQYF.

This clonotype was observed a few times. The J gene is TRBJ1-2, the V gene TRBV9; TRBD1 might be the D (5 bases). The CDR3 runs 15 residues. Trimming took 3 bases from V and 4 from J, leaving 16 bases between them. Germline V gene lookup returns CDR1 SGDLS and CDR2 YYNGEE. CDR3 protein: CASSAGDALSYGYTF. The CDR3 nucleotides read TGTGCCAGCAGCGCTGGGGACGCATTGAGCTATGGCTACACCTTC.

This clonotype was observed many times. The rearrangement uses TRBV5-1 and TRBJ1-1; D remains unclear. V was cut by 0 bases and J by 0 bases, with 6 bases left in between. Germline V gene lookup returns CDR1 SGHRS and CDR2 YFSETQ. The CDR3 length is 14 residues. The CDR3 sequence: CASSLDTLNTEAFF. Here the CDR3 DNA reads TGCGCCAGCAGCTTGGACACCTTGAACACTGAAGCTTTCTTT. The variable domain in full, with the rest retrieved from reference TRBV5-1 and TRBJ1-1, is KAGVTQTPRYLIKTRGQQVTLSCSPISGHRSVSWYQQTPGQGLQFLFEYFSETQRNKGNFPGRFSGRQFSNSRSEMNVSTLELGDSALYLCASSLDTLNTEAFFGQGTRLTVV.

This clonotype was detected many times. The chain recombines TRBV7-2 with TRBJ2-3; 7 bases match TRBD2. The CDR3 is made up of 15 amino acids. CDR1 is SGHTA and CDR2 is FQGNSA in the germline V gene. The V and J ends lost 4 bases and 2 bases, in that order; junction bases with no gene match: 6. CDR3 sequence reads: CASSSKRGPTDTQYF. As DNA, the CDR3 is TGTGCCAGCAGCTCCAAGCGGGGCCCCACAGATACGCAGTATTTT.

In this sample, this clonotype turned up many times. The CDR3 DNA reads as TGCGCCAGCAGACACCTGCCGGGACAGATCTATTCACCCCTCCACTTT. It encodes CASRHLPGQIYSPLHF. The rearrangement uses TRBV5-1 and TRBJ1-6; TRBD1 matches 7 bases. The germline V gene encodes CDR1 SGHRS and CDR2 YFSETQ. The CDR3 extends over 16 amino acids. The ends lost 5 bases at V and 8 bases at J; junction bases unmatched: 13.

Ten or more counts support this clonotype. The V and J genes are TRBV5-6 and TRBJ2-7; D is ambiguous. In germline, CDR1 is SGHDT, CDR2 YYEEEE. The CDR3 covers 16 residues. V was trimmed by 3 bases and J by 2 bases, leaving 18 bases between them. The CDR3, as DNA: TGTGCCAGCAGCTCCCTTGGCGACACCACAACCTACGAGCAGTACTTC. It codes for CASSSLGDTTTYEQYF. Using reference TRBV5-6 and TRBJ2-7 for the parts outside the CDR3, the full variable domain is DAGVTQSPTHLIKTRGQQVTLRCSPKSGHDTVSWYQQALGQGPQFIFQYYEEEERQRGNFPDRFSGHQFPNYSSELNVNALLLGDSALYLCASSSLGDTTTYEQYFGPGTRLTVT.

This clonotype was seen at least ten times. The chain links TRBV12-3 or TRBV12-4 to TRBJ1-1; D is undetermined. The V gene lost 2 bases and the J gene lost 5 bases, with 12 bases spanning the gap. The CDR3 extends over 14 amino acids. This CDR3 is CASSLRPLRTEAFF. In nucleotides, the CDR3 is TGTGCCAGCAGTTTAAGGCCCCTTAGGACTGAAGCTTTCTTT.

Turning to this clonotype: With a much larger clone just one base away, this may be a read error. The chain couples TRBV4-2 to TRBJ2-3; TRBD2 aligns across 7 bases. Germline loops: CDR1 LGHNA, CDR2 YNFKEQ. This CDR3 is built from 16 residues. CDR3 sequence (DNA): TGTGCCGGCAGCCAAGATCAGGAGGCGGGGGCAGATACGCAGTATTTT. Its translation: CAGSQDQEAGADTQYF.